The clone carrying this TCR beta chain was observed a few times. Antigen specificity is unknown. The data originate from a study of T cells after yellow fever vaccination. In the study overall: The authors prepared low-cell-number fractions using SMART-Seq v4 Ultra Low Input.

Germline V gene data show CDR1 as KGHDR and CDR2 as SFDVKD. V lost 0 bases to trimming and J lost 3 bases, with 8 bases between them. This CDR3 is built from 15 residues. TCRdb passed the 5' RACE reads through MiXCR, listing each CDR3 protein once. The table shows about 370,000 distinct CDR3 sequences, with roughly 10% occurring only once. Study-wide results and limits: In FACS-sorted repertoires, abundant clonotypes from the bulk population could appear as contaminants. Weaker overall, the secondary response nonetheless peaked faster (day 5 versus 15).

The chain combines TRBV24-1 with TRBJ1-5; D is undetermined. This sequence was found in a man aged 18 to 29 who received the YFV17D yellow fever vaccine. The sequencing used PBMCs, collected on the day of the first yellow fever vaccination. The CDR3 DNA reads TGTGCCACCAGTGATTTGCTTAGGGACAATCAGCCCCAGCATTTT. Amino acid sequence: CATSDLLRDNQPQHF.